This TCR beta chain was sequenced during a study of CXCR3-negative and CXCR3-positive naive CD8 T cells. Study summary: The libraries yielded about 135 million TRB reads, about 1.5 +/- 0.3 million each. Study-level results: Both naive subsets carried similar amounts of surface CD5, so TCR strength was inferred from TRB CDR3 properties. Naive CXCR3-positive cells had TRB CDR3s more hydrophobic than those of CXCR3-negative naive cells. Memory CD8+ cells showed much lower diversity, while both naive subsets were comparably high.

It was by 5' RACE with UMI labels that the TRB cDNA libraries were prepared. No DNA is given; TCRdb re-called the 5' RACE reads and lists each CDR3 protein once. The table for this sample gives around 160,000 distinct CDR3 sequences. At hundreds of thousands of cells each, triplicate sorts were carried out for each CD8+ T cell subset. Details on this clonotype: Its antigen is undetermined.

The source material was naive CXCR3+ CD8+ T cells from blood. The subset was: CD45RO-CCR7+CD27+CD95- naive CD8+ T cells expressing CXCR3 (TNR3+). The sequence was collected from a human donor in good health. Some clones in this sample may be carry-over from other donors' samples.

CDR3: CASSEPDRRQYF. V usage is TRBV23-1 and J usage is TRBJ2-5; the TCRdb call, TRBD1, lacks DNA for checking. TRBV23-1 is known as an ORF, though its function is uncertain. CDR3 length equals 12 residues.